This passage covers 4 T cell receptor beta chains from one sample sequenced in a study of CD8+ T cells in alopecia areata. Treatment denoted: oral pan-JAK inhibitor, 5-10 mg twice daily. Investigators isolated RNA and reverse transcribed it into cDNA to act as the sequencing template. Clones were read by immunoSEQ multiplex PCR, and TCRdb kept only the in-frame ones, dropping some. The repertoire consists of about 74,000 clones, with over 25% occurring once and the leading ten covering under 15%. The source material was CD8+ T cells sorted from blood, sampled at week 4, from a patient treated with tofacitinib. Receptor source: a human donor with alopecia areata.

This clone showed up just a few times. The chain employs TRBV27 and TRBJ2-7; D might be TRBD1 (5 bases). The CDR3 spans 14 residues. The V end was cut by 3 bases, the J end by 2 bases, with 11 bases between. CDR1 is MNHEY and CDR2 is SMNVEV in the germline V gene (reference sequence). In DNA, the CDR3 is TGTGCCAGCAGTTTTGGGGCAGTTACCTACGAGCAGTACTTC. Translation gives CASSFGAVTYEQYF.

This clone was observed a few times. The chain has TRBV2 and TRBJ2-7; TRBD1 matches at 9 bases. Trimming took 5 bases from V and 0 from J; bases not matched to a gene: 5. The CDR3 contains 15 residues. The germline V gene encodes CDR1 SNHLY and CDR2 FYNNEI. The CDR3 spells CASSTGTGSSYEQYF. In nucleotides, the CDR3 is TGTGCCAGCAGTACCGGGACAGGGAGCTCCTACGAGCAGTACTTC.

The table lists this clone with many counts. This rearrangement joins TRBV27 to TRBJ2-1; tentatively, D is TRBD1 (5 bases). The germline CDR1 and CDR2 sequences are MNHEY and SMNVEV (reference sequence). The CDR3 consists of 15 residues. The V end lost 3 bases, the J end lost 5 bases, and 14 bases lay between the germline ends. The CDR3 sequence: CASSFSGRFDNEQFF. CDR3 DNA sequence: TGTGCCAGCAGTTTTTCAGGGCGTTTTGACAATGAGCAGTTCTTC.

The rearrangement joins TRBV9 to TRBJ1-2; maybe TRBD1 (5 bases). V lost 4 bases and J lost 7, with 26 bases in between. Germline assignment: CDR1 SGDLS and CDR2 YYNGEE. The CDR3 is 17 residues long. CDR3 sequence: CASSLSARAGTRLGYTF. As DNA, the CDR3 is TGTGCCAGCAGCCTCTCAGCCAGGGCCGGAACCCGACTTGGCTACACCTTC.